These T cell receptor beta chains were read from a single sample in a study of T cells in Graves' hyperthyroidism and ophthalmopathy. Using its own MiXCR run on the multiplex PCR reads, TCRdb lists one record per CDR3 protein. The sample contains some 760,000 distinct CDR3 sequences, 11% to 15% of which appear only once. The sample was blood. The receptor set was obtained from a woman under 30 with Graves' hyperthyroidism. Both conserved end residues are part of each CDR3. Fields, in order: D gene, V gene, J gene, clone size, CDR3 protein, CDR3 DNA. D genes are given only for firm matches. Part of the rows lack a size; the others show once, few, many or a class for expanded clones.

-	TRBV11-2	TRBJ2-1	few	CASSFTGGYLSLGGSSYNEQFF	TGTGCCAGCAGCTTCACCGGCGGCTATCTTTCCCTTGGGGGAAGCTCCTACAATGAGCAGTTCTTC
TRBD2	TRBV6-5	TRBJ2-1	-	CASSYSSGRAYYNEQFF	TGTGCCAGCAGTTACTCTAGCGGGAGGGCCTACTACAATGAGCAGTTCTTC
-	TRBV5-1	TRBJ2-1	many	CASSRGGSYNEQFF	TGTGCCAGCAGCCGGGGAGGCTCCTACAATGAGCAGTTCTTC
-	TRBV5-4	TRBJ2-1	-	CASRGLSYNEQFF	TGTGCCAGCAGAGGGCTTTCCTACAATGAGCAGTTCTTC
TRBD2	TRBV6-6	TRBJ2-7	few	CASSYSGTSGSPGPSYEQYF	TGTGCCAGCAGTTACTCGGGCACTAGCGGGAGTCCGGGGCCTTCCTACGAGCAGTACTTC
TRBD1	TRBV2	TRBJ1-4	many	CASTWDRSGKLFF	TGTGCCAGCACTTGGGACAGGAGCGGAAAACTGTTTTTT
-	TRBV30	TRBJ1-1	-	CAWRKGSVMNTEAFF	TGTGCCTGGAGAAAGGGAAGCGTAATGAACACTGAAGCTTTCTTT
-	TRBV11-2	TRBJ2-7	many	CASSPPGRYEQYF	TGTGCCAGCAGCCCCCCGGGACGGTACGAGCAGTACTTC
-	TRBV15	TRBJ1-2	-	CATSRGTSDRGYGYTF	TGTGCCACCAGCCGAGGGACCTCCGACCGCGGCTATGGCTACACCTTC
-	TRBV6-1	TRBJ2-5	-	CASRQVWGSQETQYF	TGTGCCAGCAGGCAGGTCTGGGGCAGCCAAGAGACCCAGTACTTC
-	TRBV6-1	TRBJ1-5	many	CASRNQGNQPQHF	TGTGCCAGCAGGAACCAGGGGAATCAGCCCCAGCATTTT
TRBD1	TRBV11-2	TRBJ2-5	-	CASSWGTVQETQYF	TGTGCCAGCAGCTGGGGGACAGTCCAAGAGACCCAGTACTTC
TRBD1	TRBV28	TRBJ1-3	-	CASSRTGRSGNTIYF	TGTGCCAGCAGTAGGACAGGGCGTTCAGGAAACACCATATATTTT
-	TRBV29-1	TRBJ1-2	many	CSVGTYGLVDGYTF	TGCAGCGTTGGGACATACGGATTAGTGGATGGCTACACCTTC
-	TRBV20-1	TRBJ1-5	many	CSARANPTRGGQPQHF	TGCAGTGCTAGAGCCAACCCGACCCGGGGAGGTCAGCCCCAGCATTTT
TRBD2	TRBV11-1	TRBJ2-1	-	CASSSSGGRRGYIGEQFF	TGTGCCAGCAGCTCTAGCGGCGGGAGACGGGGGTATATTGGAGAGCAGTTCTTC
-	TRBV24-1	TRBJ2-5	many	CATSLEDKPQETQYF	TGTGCCACCAGCCTCGAGGACAAGCCGCAAGAGACCCAGTACTTC
-	TRBV5-6	TRBJ1-1	many	CASSSRRLNTEAFF	TGTGCCAGCAGCTCCAGGAGGTTGAACACTGAAGCTTTCTTT
-	TRBV3-1	TRBJ2-1	-	CASSQVDGWNEQFF	TGTGCCAGCAGCCAAGTTGACGGCTGGAATGAGCAGTTCTTC
-	TRBV5-1	TRBJ2-7	many	CASSPRRAEDEQYF	TGCGCCAGCAGCCCTCGCCGGGCCGAGGACGAGCAGTACTTC
TRBD1	TRBV16	TRBJ1-6	-	CASSDSFAGTANSPLHF	TGTGCCAGCAGCGACTCTTTCGCCGGGACAGCCAATTCACCCCTCCACTTT
TRBD2	TRBV4-1	TRBJ2-3	-	CASRTLAGEDTQYF	TGCGCCAGCAGAACCCTAGCGGGAGAAGATACGCAGTATTTT
-	TRBV19	TRBJ2-1	-	CASSYSGTYNEQFF	TGTGCCAGTAGTTACTCAGGGACCTACAATGAGCAGTTCTTC
-	TRBV7-9	TRBJ2-5	-	CASSALDRRGETQYF	TGCGCCAGCAGCGCCCTTGACAGGCGAGGTGAGACCCAGTACTTC
TRBD2	TRBV12-3/TRBV12-4	TRBJ2-3	many	CASSVLAGTSTDTQYF	TGTGCCAGCAGTGTACTAGCGGGTACTAGCACAGATACGCAGTATTTT
-	TRBV4-3	TRBJ2-2	-	CASSQGQGPWRDGELFF	TGCGCCAGCAGCCAAGGACAGGGACCCTGGAGGGACGGGGAGCTGTTTTTT
-	TRBV5-1	TRBJ1-4	many	CASRYEVSEKLFF	TGCGCCAGCAGATATGAGGTTTCGGAAAAACTGTTTTTT
-	TRBV29-1	TRBJ2-7	-	CSVPGSYPSYEQYF	TGCAGCGTCCCAGGGTCCTACCCCTCCTACGAGCAGTACTTC